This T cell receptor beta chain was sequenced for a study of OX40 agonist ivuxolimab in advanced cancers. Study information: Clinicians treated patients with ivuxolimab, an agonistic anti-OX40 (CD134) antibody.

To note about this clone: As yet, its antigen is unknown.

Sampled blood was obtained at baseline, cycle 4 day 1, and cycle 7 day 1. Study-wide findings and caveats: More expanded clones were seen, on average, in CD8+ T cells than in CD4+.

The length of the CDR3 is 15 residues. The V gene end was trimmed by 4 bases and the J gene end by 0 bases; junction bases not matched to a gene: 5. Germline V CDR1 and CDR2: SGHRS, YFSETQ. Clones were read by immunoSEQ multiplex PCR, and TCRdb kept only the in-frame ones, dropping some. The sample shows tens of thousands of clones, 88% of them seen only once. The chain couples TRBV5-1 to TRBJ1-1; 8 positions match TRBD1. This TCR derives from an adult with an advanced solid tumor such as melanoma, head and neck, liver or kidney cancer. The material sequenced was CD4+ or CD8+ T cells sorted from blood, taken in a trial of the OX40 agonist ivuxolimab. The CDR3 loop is CASSTQGGMNTEAFF. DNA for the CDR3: TGCGCCAGCAGCACACAGGGGGGGATGAACACTGAAGCTTTCTTT.